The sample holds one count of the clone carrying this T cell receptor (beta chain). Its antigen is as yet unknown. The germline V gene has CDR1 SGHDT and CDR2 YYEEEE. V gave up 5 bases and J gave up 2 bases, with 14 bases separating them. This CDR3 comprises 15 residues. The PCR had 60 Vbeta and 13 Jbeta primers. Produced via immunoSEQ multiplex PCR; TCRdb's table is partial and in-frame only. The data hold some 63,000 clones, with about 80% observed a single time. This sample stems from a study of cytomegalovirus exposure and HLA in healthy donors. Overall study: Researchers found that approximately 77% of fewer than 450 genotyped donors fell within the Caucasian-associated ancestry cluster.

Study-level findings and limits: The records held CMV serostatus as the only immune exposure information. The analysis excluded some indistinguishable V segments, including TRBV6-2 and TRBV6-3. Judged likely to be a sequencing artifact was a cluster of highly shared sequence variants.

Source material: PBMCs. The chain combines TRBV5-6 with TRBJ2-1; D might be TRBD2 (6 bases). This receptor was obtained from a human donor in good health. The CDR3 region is CASSNRGLTYNEQFF. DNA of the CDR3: TGTGCCAGCAGTAACCGTGGACTAACCTACAATGAGCAGTTCTTC.